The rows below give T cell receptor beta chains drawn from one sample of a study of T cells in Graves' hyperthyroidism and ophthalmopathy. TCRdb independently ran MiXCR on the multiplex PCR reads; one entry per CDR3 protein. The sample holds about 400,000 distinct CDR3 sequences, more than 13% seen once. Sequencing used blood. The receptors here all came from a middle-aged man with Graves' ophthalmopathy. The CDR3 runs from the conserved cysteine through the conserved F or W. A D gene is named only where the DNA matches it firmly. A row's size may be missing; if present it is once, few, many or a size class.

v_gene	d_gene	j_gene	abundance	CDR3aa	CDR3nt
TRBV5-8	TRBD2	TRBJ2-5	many	CASSPRLAAEQETQYF	TGTGCCAGCAGCCCCCGACTAGCGGCTGAACAAGAGACCCAGTACTTC
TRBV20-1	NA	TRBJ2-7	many	CSARDNRAYEQYF	TGCAGTGCTAGAGATAACAGGGCCTACGAGCAGTACTTC
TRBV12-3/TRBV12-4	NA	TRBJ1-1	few	CASSRGRGGGAEAFF	TGTGCCAGCAGCCGTGGCCGAGGCGGGGGCGCTGAAGCTTTCTTT
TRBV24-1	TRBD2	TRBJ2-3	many	CATSETSGRAHPDTQYF	TGTGCCACCAGTGAAACTAGCGGGAGGGCCCATCCAGATACGCAGTATTTT
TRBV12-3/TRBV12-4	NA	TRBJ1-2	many	CASSLGHSRYGYTF	TGTGCCAGCAGTTTAGGACACTCCCGTTATGGCTACACCTTC
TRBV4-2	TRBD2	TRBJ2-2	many	CASSQAGEGQNGELFF	TGTGCCAGCAGCCAGGCGGGAGAAGGGCAGAACGGGGAGCTGTTTTTT
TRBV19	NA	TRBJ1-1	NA	CASSRSPNTEAFF	TGTGCCAGTAGTAGGAGCCCGAACACTGAAGCTTTCTTT
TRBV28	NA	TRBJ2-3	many	CASSLSSGSRYRINTDTQYF	TGTGCCAGCAGTTTATCGTCAGGGTCGAGGTATAGGATAAACACAGATACGCAGTATTTT
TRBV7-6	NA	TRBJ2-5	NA	CASSLYSVRIYGETQYF	TGTGCCAGCAGCTTATACTCCGTCAGAATTTATGGGGAGACCCAGTACTTC
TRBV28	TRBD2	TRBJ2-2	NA	CASSFPAGLAEWRELFF	TGTGCCAGCAGTTTCCCCGCCGGACTAGCGGAATGGCGGGAGCTGTTTTTT